This T cell receptor beta chain was documented in a study of early T cells in non-severe SARS-CoV-2 infection. By share, this clonotype ranks as medium-sized (0.01 to 0.1%). The CDR3 has 17 residues. The V segment lost 1 base and the J segment 2 bases; nucleotides outside the gene matches: 5. Germline loops: CDR1 SGHAT, CDR2 FQNNGV. TCRdb recomputed calls from the 5' RACE reads with MiXCR, one row per CDR3 protein. Among about 50,000 distinct CDR3 sequences listed, roughly a tenth were seen once. Sequenced material: whole blood, taken at baseline. The genes are TRBV11-2 and TRBJ2-3, with 11 bases identical to TRBD2. The clonotype originates from an adult who was a healthcare worker with PCR-confirmed SARS-CoV-2 infection or an uninfected control (not recorded which). The CDR3 here is CASSLVGSGGDTDTQYF. The CDR3, as DNA: TGTGCCAGCAGCTTAGTTGGTAGCGGGGGGGACACAGATACGCAGTATTTT.